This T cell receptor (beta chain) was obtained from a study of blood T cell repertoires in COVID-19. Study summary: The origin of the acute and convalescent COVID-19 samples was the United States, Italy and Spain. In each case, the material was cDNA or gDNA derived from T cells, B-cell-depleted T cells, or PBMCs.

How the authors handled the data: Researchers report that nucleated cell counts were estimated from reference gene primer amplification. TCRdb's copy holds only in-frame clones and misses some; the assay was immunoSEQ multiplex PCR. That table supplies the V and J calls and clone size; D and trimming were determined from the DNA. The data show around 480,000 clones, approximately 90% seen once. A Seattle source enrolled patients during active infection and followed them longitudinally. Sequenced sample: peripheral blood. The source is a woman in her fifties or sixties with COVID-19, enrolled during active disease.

The CDR3 loop reads CASSQDDSYTGELFF. CDR3 nucleotide sequence: TGCGCCAGCAGCCAAGATGACAGCTACACCGGGGAGCTGTTTTTT. The genes are TRBV4-1 and TRBJ2-2, with D possibly TRBD1 on 5 matching bases. CDR1 and CDR2 (germline): MGHRA, YSYEKL. Trimming removed 0 bases from V and 3 bases from J, with 8 bases in between. The CDR3 totals 15 residues.